Below are 23 T cell receptor beta chains sequenced from a single sample in a study of monozygotic twins with cystic fibrosis. Only in-frame clones appear in the TCRdb table, and some are missing; sequencing was by immunoSEQ multiplex PCR. The sample records some 30,000 clones, roughly 90% being singletons. Sequences were obtained from blood. Source of these receptors: a girl aged 2 to 10 with cystic fibrosis.

This chain joins TRBV7-2 and TRBJ1-5; no firm D call. The CDR3 is 11 amino acids. Germline V gene sequence: CDR1 SGHTA, CDR2 FQGNSA. Trimming removed 1 base at V and 9 bases at J, with 4 bases between. This CDR3 is CASSLGRPQHF. In DNA form, the CDR3 reads TGTGCCAGCAGCTTAGGTAGGCCCCAGCATTTT.

This rearrangement joins TRBV29-1 to TRBJ2-7, with a tentative D call TRBD2 (5 bases). The CDR3 has 15 residues. CDR1 is SQVTM, CDR2 ANQGSEA, per germline. With 6 bases removed from V and 0 bases from J, the gap between germline ends came to 18 bases. The DNA of the CDR3 is TGCAGCGTCTACGACGAGGGTCGGCTCTCCTACGAGCAGTACTTC. It translates to CSVYDEGRLSYEQYF.

The V gene is TRBV7-2, the J gene TRBJ2-1; D not resolved. There are 12 residues in the CDR3. The germline gives CDR1 SGHTA, CDR2 FQGNSA. Trimming left V 0 bases short and J 5 bases short, with 2 bases between. Here the CDR3 reads CASSLADNEQFF. The CDR3 nucleotides read TGTGCCAGCAGCTTAGCAGACAATGAGCAGTTCTTC.

The chain is built from TRBV29-1 and TRBJ2-6, with no clear D. The CDR3 is 13 residues long. The germline gives CDR1 SQVTM, CDR2 ANQGSEA. Trimming removed 6 bases at V and 1 base at J, with 7 bases between. The CDR3 DNA reads TGCAGCGTCCACCTTTCTGGGGCCAACGTCCTGACTTTC. Its protein is CSVHLSGANVLTF. The whole variable domain, remainder taken from reference TRBV29-1 and TRBJ2-6, is SAVISQKPSRDICQRGTSLTIQCQVDSQVTMMFWYRQQPGQSLTLIATANQGSEATYESGFVIDKFPISRPNLTFSTLTVSNMSPEDSSIYLCSVHLSGANVLTFGAGSRLTVL.

The chain uses TRBV30 and TRBJ2-7; D is perhaps TRBD1 or TRBD2 (5 bases each). The CDR3 extends over 15 amino acids. Trimming cost V 2 bases and J 3 bases, with 17 bases left between them. Per germline, CDR1 GTSNPN and CDR2 SVGIG (reference sequence). CDR3 loop: CAWSRGPLALYEQYF. In nucleotides, the CDR3 is TGTGCCTGGAGTCGGGGACCCCTAGCCCTCTACGAGCAGTACTTC.

The rearrangement joins TRBV27 to TRBJ1-2; tentative D call: TRBD1 (5 bases). This CDR3 is 14 amino acids long. Trimming took 4 bases from V and 4 from J, leaving 13 bases between them. Germline V lookup: CDR1 MNHEY, CDR2 SMNVEV (reference sequence). The CDR3 bases are TGTGCCAGCAGTTACCGTACGGGGCTCTATGGCTACACCTTC. Amino acid sequence: CASSYRTGLYGYTF.

The chain carries TRBV19 and TRBJ2-3; D remains ambiguous. The length of the CDR3 is 11 residues. Germline V gene lookup returns CDR1 LNHDA and CDR2 SQIVND (reference sequence). V lost 6 bases and J 8 bases, leaving 9 bases between the germline ends. The DNA for the CDR3 is TGTGCCAGTAGCCACGCCGGTACGCAGTATTTT. Amino acid sequence: CASSHAGTQYF.

V gene TRBV2 combines with J gene TRBJ1-2; D call uncertain. Trimming removed 3 bases from V and 4 bases from J, with 6 bases in between. The CDR3 spans 12 residues. Germline assignment: CDR1 SNHLY and CDR2 FYNNEI. CDR3: CASSDSLYGYTF. The CDR3 DNA is TGTGCCAGCAGTGACAGCCTCTATGGCTACACCTTC.

The chain recombines TRBV5-6 with TRBJ1-2; no definite D call. CDR1 is SGHDT, CDR2 YYEEEE, per germline. The CDR3 sequence is 14 residues long. V was pared by 0 bases and J by 10 bases, with 16 bases between. The CDR3, as DNA: TGTGCCAGCAGCTTGGTTGGGAGGATCCTTTACTACACCTTC. It codes for CASSLVGRILYYTF.

The CDR3: CASSLKGVDGYTF. Here the CDR3 DNA reads TGTGCCAGCAGTTTAAAGGGCGTTGATGGCTACACCTTC. This sequence joins TRBV28 and TRBJ1-2, with D unresolved. Trimming removed 2 bases from V and 6 bases from J, with 10 bases in between. Germline V gene data show CDR1 as MDHEN and CDR2 as SYDVKM. The CDR3 covers 13 residues.

This chain uses TRBV19 with TRBJ1-1; D might be TRBD1 (5 bases). The CDR3 contains 14 residues. Germline V lookup: CDR1 LNHDA, CDR2 SQIVND (reference sequence). The V gene lost 2 bases and the J gene lost 1 base, with 8 bases spanning the gap. CDR3 in DNA: TGTGCCAGTAGTATAAGGGGTTGGAACACTGAAGCTTTCTTT. It encodes CASSIRGWNTEAFF.

In nucleotides, the CDR3 is TGTGCCAGCAGTTTCAGGGGGAGCAATCAGCCCCAGCATTTT. It encodes CASSFRGSNQPQHF. The J gene is TRBJ1-5, the V gene TRBV27; TRBD1 agrees at 7 bases. V dropped 3 bases and J dropped 1; count of bases not matched to a gene: 0. The CDR3 is 14 residues long. Germline loops: CDR1 MNHEY, CDR2 SMNVEV (reference sequence).

The V call is TRBV11-2, the J call TRBJ2-1, with 7 bases aligning to TRBD1. This CDR3 has 15 amino acids. Trimming cost V 0 bases and J 5 bases; bases outside gene matches: 4. CDR1 is SGHAT, CDR2 FQNNGV, per germline. CDR3 residues: CASSLEWQGDNEQFF. The CDR3 DNA reads as TGTGCCAGCAGCTTAGAGTGGCAGGGGGACAATGAGCAGTTCTTC.

The V and J genes are TRBV19 and TRBJ1-5, with D possibly TRBD1 on 5 matching bases. In germline, CDR1 is LNHDA, CDR2 SQIVND (reference sequence). Trimming pared 6 bases from V and 4 bases from J, leaving 16 bases between. The CDR3 contains 15 residues. The CDR3 loop reads CASSGSGGGNQPQHF. As DNA, the CDR3 is TGTGCCAGTAGCGGGTCGGGTGGGGGTAATCAGCCCCAGCATTTT.

V usage is TRBV14 and J usage is TRBJ1-2, with 7 positions matching TRBD1. The germline V gene has CDR1 SGHDN and CDR2 FVKESK. CDR3 length equals 19 residues. Germline trimming cut 0 bases from V and 2 bases from J; bases unmatched to any gene: 15. The CDR3 region has the DNA TGTGCCAGCAGCCAAGATCGAGAGACAGGGAAAATACTCAACTATGGCTACACCTTC. Protein sequence: CASSQDRETGKILNYGYTF. Together with reference TRBV14 and TRBJ1-2, the CDR3 gives the full variable domain: EAGVTQFPSHSVIEKGQTVTLRCDPISGHDNLYWYRRVMGKEIKFLLHFVKESKQDESGMPNNRFLAERTGGTYSTLKVQPAELEDSGVYFCASSQDRETGKILNYGYTFGSGTRLTVV.

J is TRBJ1-5 and V is TRBV4-1, with D perhaps TRBD1 (6 bases). Germline CDR1 and CDR2: MGHRA and YSYEKL. Trimming took 1 base from V and 7 from J, leaving 11 bases between them. The CDR3 extends over 14 amino acids. The CDR3: CASSQGTGQQPQHF. CDR3 bases: TGCGCCAGCAGCCAAGGTACAGGGCAACAGCCCCAGCATTTT.

V and J are TRBV29-1 and TRBJ2-7; maybe TRBD1 (5 bases). Germline V lookup: CDR1 SQVTM, CDR2 ANQGSEA. The CDR3 consists of 14 residues. Trimming pared 7 bases from V and 6 bases from J, leaving 22 bases between. The CDR3 coding sequence is TGCAGCGCTTGGAAGGGGCAGGGCGACTCCGAGCAGTACTTC. This encodes CSAWKGQGDSEQYF.

The chain carries TRBV4-2 and TRBJ1-6; D uncertain. Trimming shortened V by 4 bases and J by 5 bases, and 3 bases separated the two germline ends. The CDR3 is made up of 12 amino acids. The V gene's germline CDR1 is LGHNA and CDR2 YNFKEQ. The CDR3 region is CASSRNNSPLHF. The DNA for the CDR3 is TGTGCCAGCAGCCGAAATAATTCACCCCTCCACTTT.

The chain uses TRBV6-1 and TRBJ2-7; D call uncertain. The CDR3 is 15 amino acids. Germline assignment: CDR1 MNHNS and CDR2 SASEGT. V was pared by 1 base and J by 6 bases, with 16 bases between. CDR3 in amino acids: CASSEGLGSSGEQYF. Here the CDR3 DNA reads TGTGCCAGCAGTGAAGGCTTGGGCTCTTCTGGCGAGCAGTACTTC.

The chain couples TRBV6-5 to TRBJ2-5; TRBD1 matches 7 bases. V dropped 4 bases and J dropped 4; count of bases not matched to a gene: 6. This CDR3 contains 14 residues. Germline V CDR1 and CDR2: MNHEY, SVGAGI. CDR3 in DNA: TGTGCCAGCAGTTCCGGACAGGAGATAGAGACCCAGTACTTC. This encodes CASSSGQEIETQYF.

The chain recombines TRBV7-6 with TRBJ1-1; 10 bases match TRBD1. From germline, CDR1 is SGHVS and CDR2 FNYEAQ. J was trimmed by 4 bases and V by 1 base; bases with no gene match: 15. This CDR3 has 19 amino acids. The chain's CDR3 is CASSLGRGQGGDLGTEAFF. The DNA for the CDR3 is TGTGCCAGCAGCTTAGGACGAGGACAGGGGGGTGATTTGGGCACTGAAGCTTTCTTT.

The chain employs TRBV7-8 and TRBJ2-1; 11 nucleotides align to TRBD2. Germline V CDR1 and CDR2: SGHVS, FQNEAQ. This CDR3 has 16 residues. J was trimmed by 7 bases and V by 5 bases; bases with no gene match: 10. The DNA for the CDR3 is TGTGCCAGCAGCCCGGTTAGCGGGAGGGCCTGGAATGAGCAGTTCTTC. Its translation is CASSPVSGRAWNEQFF.

The rearrangement links TRBV19 to TRBJ1-5; the D is unclear. This CDR3 region has 12 residues. With 11 bases removed from V and 5 bases from J, the gap between germline ends came to 13 bases. The germline gives CDR1 LNHDA, CDR2 SQIVND (reference sequence). CDR3 bases: TGTGCCTCCTCAGACACTCATCAGCCCCAGCATTTT. This translates into CASSDTHQPQHF.